Listed below are T cell receptor beta chains from one sample, sequenced in a study of a mutant IDH1 vaccine in newly diagnosed glioma. Assay used: immunoSEQ multiplex PCR; TCRdb lists only in-frame clones, some missing. Of 55,000 to 65,000 clones listed, about four fifths were seen once; the top ten hold more than 5.5%. Antigens for these TCRs are unknown. Sample: PBMCs, taken from a glioma patient whose treatment included an IDH1 peptide vaccine. The receptors were sampled from a man aged 50-60 years with glioma. Both conserved end residues are part of each CDR3. D genes are given only for firm matches. Expanded clones get a size class; other rows say once, few or many, or leave the size out.

>TRBV19|.|.|TRBJ1-2
TGTGCCAGTAGTAGAAGGGGCCAGCTCTATGGCTACACCTTC
CASSRRGQLYGYTF
>TRBV6-1|.|.|TRBJ1-1
TGTGCCAGCAGCCGGATGAACACTGAAGCTTTCTTT
CASSRMNTEAFF
>TRBV27|.|.|TRBJ1-1
TGTGCCAGCAGTTTAAGGTCAGGCCCTGAAGCTTTCTTT
CASSLRSGPEAFF
>TRBV28|few|.|TRBJ1-2
TGTGCCAGCAGTCCATACGTAAGTGGCTACACCTTC
CASSPYVSGYTF
>TRBV7-9|.|.|TRBJ1-2
TGTGCCAGCAGCTTGGGTAACTATGGCTACACCTTC
CASSLGNYGYTF
>TRBV28|.|.|TRBJ2-7
TGTGCCAGCAGCCCGCGGACCTTCTACGAGCAGTACTTC
CASSPRTFYEQYF
>TRBV5-1|.|.|TRBJ2-7
TGCGCCAGCAGTTATGAGGGAGGCGAGCAGTACTTC
CASSYEGGEQYF
>TRBV7-2|once|TRBD2|TRBJ2-1
TGTGCCAGCAGCTTAGGGCCGCTAGCGGTCGTAAATGAGCAGTTCTTC
CASSLGPLAVVNEQFF
>TRBV7-6|.|TRBD1|TRBJ2-7
TGTGCCAGCAGTCGAACAGGGGCGAAGGACTACGAGCAGTACTTC
CASSRTGAKDYEQYF
>TRBV5-1|.|.|TRBJ1-1
TGCGCCAGCAGCCCGAGGTACCAGACCCAGAACACTGAAGCTTTCTTT
CASSPRYQTQNTEAFF
>TRBV2|.|.|TRBJ2-7
TGTGCCAGCAGTGATGGGGGGCGGGCGCCGCAACAGTACTTC
CASSDGGRAPQQYF
>TRBV5-1|.|TRBD2|TRBJ2-3
TGCGCCAGCAGCTCCAAAGCGGGAGGCGGGGCAGATACGCAGTATTTT
CASSSKAGGGADTQYF
>TRBV2|few|.|TRBJ1-5
TGTGCCAGCAGCCGGACGGCAGACAATCAGCCCCAGCATTTT
CASSRTADNQPQHF
>TRBV6-1|.|.|TRBJ2-5
TGTGCCAGCAGACTTACACAGGGATCGGGGGAGACCCAGTACTTC
CASRLTQGSGETQYF
>TRBV5-6|.|.|TRBJ2-7
TGTGCCAGCAGCCCGACACCGGGGAACGAGCAGTACTTC
CASSPTPGNEQYF
>TRBV9|.|.|TRBJ2-2
TGTGCCAGCAAGGGTATTGGGACCGGGGAGCTGTTTTTT
CASKGIGTGELFF
>TRBV6-6|.|.|TRBJ1-2
TGTGCCAGCAGCTTACGTGGGGAGCTTTATGGCTACACCTTC
CASSLRGELYGYTF
>TRBV6-5|.|.|TRBJ2-7
TGTGCCAGCAGTTACTCAAGGGGTAGGGGCTACGAGCAGTACTTC
CASSYSRGRGYEQYF
>TRBV18|.|.|TRBJ1-2
TGTGCCAGCTCACCATTCCAGGGAGAAGGCTACACCTTC
CASSPFQGEGYTF
>TRBV21-1|.|.|TRBJ1-4
TGTGCCAGCAGCTACACGCCCAGGGGGCGCCGGGAAAAACTGTTTTTT
CASSYTPRGRREKLFF
>TRBV15|.|.|TRBJ2-3
TGTGCCACCAGCAGAGATCCCCTTGATCGGGGAGGTAGCACAGATACGCAGTATTTT
CATSRDPLDRGGSTDTQYF
>TRBV5-4|.|.|TRBJ1-2
TGTACCAGCAGCGGGGGGGGAGGGGCTGGCTATGGCTACACCTTC
CTSSGGGGAGYGYTF
>TRBV11-3|.|TRBD2|TRBJ2-1
TGTGCCAGCAGCTCCCTTAAGGGCGGGGGAACCTATGAGCAGTTCTTC
CASSSLKGGGTYEQFF
>TRBV19|.|.|TRBJ1-5
TGTGCCAGTAGTGCGGGGGGGCGCGGTCAACCGCCCCAGCATTTT
CASSAGGRGQPPQHF
>TRBV7-6|.|TRBD2|TRBJ2-2
TGTGCCAGCAGCTTAGCCCCGGGACTAGCGGGAGTTACCGGGGAGCTGTTTTTT
CASSLAPGLAGVTGELFF
>TRBV18|.|TRBD1|TRBJ2-7
TGTGCCAGCTCACCGGGGACAGGAGCCTCCTACGAGCAGTACTTC
CASSPGTGASYEQYF
>TRBV13|.|.|TRBJ1-1
TGTGCCAGCAGCTCGGGACTAAGGAGGACTGAAGCTTTCTTT
CASSSGLRRTEAFF
>TRBV30|.|TRBD1|TRBJ1-4
TGTGCCTGGAGTGTACAGGGGGCAACTAATGAAAAACTGTTTTTT
CAWSVQGATNEKLFF
>TRBV4-1|.|TRBD2|TRBJ2-1
TGCGCCAGCAGCCTTAGCGGGGGAGCGGCTGAGCAGTTCTTC
CASSLSGGAAEQFF
>TRBV6-6|.|.|TRBJ2-5
TGTGCCAGCAGTTACTCGGGCAGGGAAATCCAAGAGACCCAGTACTTC
CASSYSGREIQETQYF
>TRBV4-1|.|.|TRBJ2-2
TGCGCCAGCAGCCAAAGTTACACCGGGGAGCTGTTTTTT
CASSQSYTGELFF
>TRBV25-1|.|.|TRBJ2-5
TGTGCCAGCAGCGAGGGACGGCTGTACCAAGAGACCCAGTACTTC
CASSEGRLYQETQYF
>TRBV2|.|.|TRBJ1-5
TGTGCCAGCAGTCGACAGGCATCATCTCAGCCCCAGCATTTT
CASSRQASSQPQHF
>TRBV18|few|.|TRBJ1-5
TGTGCCAGCTCGGCTGATTTTAGCAATCAGCCCCAGCATTTT
CASSADFSNQPQHF
>TRBV10-3|.|.|TRBJ2-5
TGTGCCATCAGTGGGATGGACAGCACCGGGAAAGAGACCCAGTACTTC
CAISGMDSTGKETQYF
>TRBV11-3|.|.|TRBJ1-1
TGTGCCAGCAGCGTACTCGTCGGACAGAACACTGAAGCTTTCTTT
CASSVLVGQNTEAFF
>TRBV6-4|.|TRBD1|TRBJ1-2
TGTGCCAGCAGGGGACAGGGGGCAGGCTACACCTTC
CASRGQGAGYTF
>TRBV5-1|.|TRBD1|TRBJ1-3
TGCGCCAGCAGCTCCCGGACAGGGAGCTCTGGAAACACCATATATTTT
CASSSRTGSSGNTIYF
>TRBV4-2|.|.|TRBJ1-1
TGTGCCAGCAGCCAAGACTTACCAGGGAAAGCTTTCTTT
CASSQDLPGKAFF
>TRBV7-9|.|.|TRBJ2-7
TGTGCCAGCAGCTTAGGAGGGCTCGACTACGAGCAGTACTTC
CASSLGGLDYEQYF
>TRBV6-5|.|.|TRBJ1-1
TGTGCCAGCACGAGGGGGACTGAAGCTTTCTTT
CASTRGTEAFF
>TRBV7-6|.|.|TRBJ2-3
TGTGCCAGCAGCTTGAGACGTGGAACAGATACGCAGTATTTT
CASSLRRGTDTQYF
>TRBV27|few|TRBD1|TRBJ1-2
TGTGCCAGCAGCACAGAAGGGGGCAGCTATGGCTACACCTTC
CASSTEGGSYGYTF
>TRBV11-2|.|.|TRBJ2-7
TGTGCCAGCAGCTTAAAAAGGGGCCCCTACGAGCAGTACTTC
CASSLKRGPYEQYF
>TRBV18|.|.|TRBJ1-6
TGTGCCAGCTCCCTTGGAAAAGGGGTTTCACCCCTCCACTTT
CASSLGKGVSPLHF
>TRBV25-1|.|TRBD2|TRBJ2-3
TGTGCCAGCAGTGGGTCACTAGCGGTTCACACAGATACGCAGTATTTT
CASSGSLAVHTDTQYF
>TRBV18|.|.|TRBJ2-7
TGTGCCAGCTCATTGGGCCACGACGAGCAGTACTTC
CASSLGHDEQYF
>TRBV18|few|.|TRBJ2-3
TGTGCCAGCTCACCACGGCCACCCCCAGATACGCAGTATTTT
CASSPRPPPDTQYF
>TRBV2|.|.|TRBJ1-5
TGTGCCAGCAAAACAGGGACCGGTGAGCCCCAGCATTTT
CASKTGTGEPQHF